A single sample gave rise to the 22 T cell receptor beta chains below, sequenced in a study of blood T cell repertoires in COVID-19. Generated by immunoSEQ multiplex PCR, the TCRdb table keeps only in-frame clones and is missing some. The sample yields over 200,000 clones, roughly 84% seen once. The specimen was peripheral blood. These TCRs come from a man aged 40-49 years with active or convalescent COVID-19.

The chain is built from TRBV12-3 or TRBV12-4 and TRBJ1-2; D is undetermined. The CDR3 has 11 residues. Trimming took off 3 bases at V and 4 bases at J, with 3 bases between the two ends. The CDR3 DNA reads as TGTGCCAGCAGTTTGAGCTATGGCTACACCTTC. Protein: CASSLSYGYTF.

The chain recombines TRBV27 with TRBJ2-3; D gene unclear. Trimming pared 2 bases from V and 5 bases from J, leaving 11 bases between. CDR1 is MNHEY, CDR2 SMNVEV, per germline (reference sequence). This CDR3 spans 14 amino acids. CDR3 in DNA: TGTGCCAGCAGTTTAAACCCGCGAGTAGATACGCAGTATTTT. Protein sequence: CASSLNPRVDTQYF.

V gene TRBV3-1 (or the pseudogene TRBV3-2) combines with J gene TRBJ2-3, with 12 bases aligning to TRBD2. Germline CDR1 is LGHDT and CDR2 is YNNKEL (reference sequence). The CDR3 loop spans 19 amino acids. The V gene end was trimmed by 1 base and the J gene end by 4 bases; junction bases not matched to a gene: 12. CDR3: CASSQVPSGGGSPPDTQYF. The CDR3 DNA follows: TGTGCCAGCAGCCAAGTGCCTAGCGGGGGGGGCTCGCCTCCAGATACGCAGTATTTT.

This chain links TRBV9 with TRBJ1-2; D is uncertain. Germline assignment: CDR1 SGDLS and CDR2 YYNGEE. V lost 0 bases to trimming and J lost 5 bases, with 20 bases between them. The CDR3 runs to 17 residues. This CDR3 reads CASSVVSSLTVPYGYTF. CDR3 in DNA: TGTGCCAGCAGCGTAGTGTCCAGTCTCACAGTCCCATATGGCTACACCTTC.

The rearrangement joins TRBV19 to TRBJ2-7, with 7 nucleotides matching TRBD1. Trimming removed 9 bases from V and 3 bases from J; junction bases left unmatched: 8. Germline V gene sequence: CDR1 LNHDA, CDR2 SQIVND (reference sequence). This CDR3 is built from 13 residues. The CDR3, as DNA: TGTGCCAGCTCGACAGGGAACGGCTACGAGCAGTACTTC. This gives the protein CASSTGNGYEQYF.

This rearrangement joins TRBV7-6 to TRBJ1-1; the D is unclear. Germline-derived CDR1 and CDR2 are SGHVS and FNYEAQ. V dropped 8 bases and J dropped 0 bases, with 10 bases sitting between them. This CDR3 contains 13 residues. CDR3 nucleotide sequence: TGTGCCAGCCTCGAAGGAGTGAACACTGAAGCTTTCTTT. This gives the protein CASLEGVNTEAFF. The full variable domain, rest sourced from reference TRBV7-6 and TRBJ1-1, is GAGVSQSPRYKVTKRGQDVALRCDPISGHVSLYWYRQALGQGPEFLTYFNYEAQQDKSGLPNDRFSAERPEGSISTLTIQRTEQRDSAMYRCASLEGVNTEAFFGQGTRLTVV.

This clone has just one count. Here the CDR3 DNA reads TGCGCCAGCAGTGCAAAGTTAAACAGGGAAGAACCTGAAGCTTTCTTT. Amino acid sequence: CASSAKLNREEPEAFF. The chain is built from TRBV10-2 and TRBJ1-1, with a weak D call TRBD1 (6 bases). Between the trimmed V and J ends, which lost 4 bases and 6 bases, there was a span of 21 bases. Germline V gene data show CDR1 as WSHSY and CDR2 as SAAADI. The CDR3 is made up of 16 amino acids.

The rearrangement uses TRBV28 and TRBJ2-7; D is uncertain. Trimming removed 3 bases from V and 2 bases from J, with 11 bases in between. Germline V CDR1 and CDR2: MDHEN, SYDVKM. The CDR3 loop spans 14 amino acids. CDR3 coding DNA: TGTGCCAGCAGTTTTGCAGGCTCTACCTACGAGCAGTACTTC. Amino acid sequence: CASSFAGSTYEQYF.

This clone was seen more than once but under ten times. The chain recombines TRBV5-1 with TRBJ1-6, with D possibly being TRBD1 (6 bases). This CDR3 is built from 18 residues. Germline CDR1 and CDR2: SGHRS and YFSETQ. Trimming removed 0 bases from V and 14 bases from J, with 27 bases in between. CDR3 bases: TGCGCCAGCAGCTTGGCCTCCGGACAGATCTCCGGGGCGATCTCCCTCCACTTT. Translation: CASSLASGQISGAISLHF.

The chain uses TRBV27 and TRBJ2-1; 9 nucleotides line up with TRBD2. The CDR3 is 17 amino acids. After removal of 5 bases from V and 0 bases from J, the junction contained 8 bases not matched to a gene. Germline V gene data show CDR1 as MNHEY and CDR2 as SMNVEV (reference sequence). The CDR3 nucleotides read TGTGCCAGCAGTGGGCCGGGACTAGCTTTCTCCTACAATGAGCAGTTCTTC. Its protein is CASSGPGLAFSYNEQFF.

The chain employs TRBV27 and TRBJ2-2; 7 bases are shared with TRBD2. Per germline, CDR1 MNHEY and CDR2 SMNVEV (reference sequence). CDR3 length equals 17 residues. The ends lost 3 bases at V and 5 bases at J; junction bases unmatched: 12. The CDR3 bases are TGTGCCAGCAGTTTGGGTGGGGCGGGAGATTTAACCGGGGAGCTGTTTTTT. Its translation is CASSLGGAGDLTGELFF.

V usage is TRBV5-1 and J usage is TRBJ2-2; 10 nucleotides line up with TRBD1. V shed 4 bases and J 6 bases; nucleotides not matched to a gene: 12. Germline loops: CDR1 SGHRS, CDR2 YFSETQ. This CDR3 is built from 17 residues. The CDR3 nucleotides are TGCGCCAGCAGCCCTTCTACGGGACAGGGGCAGGCCGGGGAGCTGTTTTTT. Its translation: CASSPSTGQGQAGELFF.

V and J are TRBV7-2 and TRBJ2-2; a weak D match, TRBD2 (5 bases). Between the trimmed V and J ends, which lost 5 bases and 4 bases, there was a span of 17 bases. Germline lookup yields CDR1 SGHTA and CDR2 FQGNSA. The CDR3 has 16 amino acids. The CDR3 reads CASSRTLVRSTGELFF. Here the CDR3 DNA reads TGTGCCAGCAGCCGCACACTAGTCCGCAGCACCGGGGAGCTGTTTTTT.

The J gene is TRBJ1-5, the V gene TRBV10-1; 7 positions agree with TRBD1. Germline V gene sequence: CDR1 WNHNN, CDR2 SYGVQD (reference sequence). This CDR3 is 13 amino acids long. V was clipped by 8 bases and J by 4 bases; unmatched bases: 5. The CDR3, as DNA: TGCGCCAGCCAAGGACAGGTGAATCAGCCCCAGCATTTT. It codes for CASQGQVNQPQHF.

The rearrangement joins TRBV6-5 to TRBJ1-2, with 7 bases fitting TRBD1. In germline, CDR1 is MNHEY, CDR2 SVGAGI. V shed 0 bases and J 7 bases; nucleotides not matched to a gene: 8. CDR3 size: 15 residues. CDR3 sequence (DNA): TGTGCCAGCAGTTACTCGCAGAGGGGGCGGAGTGGCTACACCTTC. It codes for CASSYSQRGRSGYTF.

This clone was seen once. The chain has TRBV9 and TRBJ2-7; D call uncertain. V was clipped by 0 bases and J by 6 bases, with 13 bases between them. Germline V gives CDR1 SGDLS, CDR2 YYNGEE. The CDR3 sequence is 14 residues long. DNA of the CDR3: TGTGCCAGCAGCGTAGCTCCCCAGTTCAGCGAGCAGTACTTC. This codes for CASSVAPQFSEQYF.

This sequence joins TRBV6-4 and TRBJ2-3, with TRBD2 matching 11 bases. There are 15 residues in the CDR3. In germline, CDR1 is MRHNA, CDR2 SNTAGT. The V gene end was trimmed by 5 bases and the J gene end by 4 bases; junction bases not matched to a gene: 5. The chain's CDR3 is CASSNLAGGPDTQYF. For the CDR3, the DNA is TGTGCCAGCAGTAATCTAGCGGGAGGTCCAGATACGCAGTATTTT.

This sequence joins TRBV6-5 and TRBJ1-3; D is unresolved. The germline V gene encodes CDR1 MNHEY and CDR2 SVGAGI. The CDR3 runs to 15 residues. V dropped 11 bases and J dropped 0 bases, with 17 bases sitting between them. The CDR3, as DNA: TGTGCCGTGCGAGGCGGGCCCGCCTCTGGAAACACCATATATTTT. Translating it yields CAVRGGPASGNTIYF.

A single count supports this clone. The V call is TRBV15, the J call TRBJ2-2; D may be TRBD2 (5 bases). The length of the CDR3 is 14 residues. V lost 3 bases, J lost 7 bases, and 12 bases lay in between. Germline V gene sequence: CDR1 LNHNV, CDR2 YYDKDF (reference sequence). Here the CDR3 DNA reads TGTGCCACCAGCAGGGGAGTTGGTGGCGGGGAGCTGTTTTTT. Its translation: CATSRGVGGGELFF.

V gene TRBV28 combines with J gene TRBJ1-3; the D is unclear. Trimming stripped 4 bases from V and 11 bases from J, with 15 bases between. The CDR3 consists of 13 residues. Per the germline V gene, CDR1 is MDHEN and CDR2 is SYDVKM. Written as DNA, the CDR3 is TGTGCCAGCAGTTCGGGGAAGGTGAGCGCCATATATTTT. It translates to CASSSGKVSAIYF.

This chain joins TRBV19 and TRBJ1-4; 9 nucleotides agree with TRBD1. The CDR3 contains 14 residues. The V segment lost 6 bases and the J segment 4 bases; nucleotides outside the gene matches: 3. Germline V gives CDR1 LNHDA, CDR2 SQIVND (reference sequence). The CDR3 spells CASRDRGRNEKLFF. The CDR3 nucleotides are TGTGCCAGTAGGGACAGGGGACGTAATGAAAAACTGTTTTTT.

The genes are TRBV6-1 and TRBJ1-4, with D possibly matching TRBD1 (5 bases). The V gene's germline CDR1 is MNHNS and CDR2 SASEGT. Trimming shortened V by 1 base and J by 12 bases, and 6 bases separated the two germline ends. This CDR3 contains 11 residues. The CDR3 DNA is TGTGCCAGCAGTGAAGGGGGCCAACTGTTTTTT. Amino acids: CASSEGGQLFF.